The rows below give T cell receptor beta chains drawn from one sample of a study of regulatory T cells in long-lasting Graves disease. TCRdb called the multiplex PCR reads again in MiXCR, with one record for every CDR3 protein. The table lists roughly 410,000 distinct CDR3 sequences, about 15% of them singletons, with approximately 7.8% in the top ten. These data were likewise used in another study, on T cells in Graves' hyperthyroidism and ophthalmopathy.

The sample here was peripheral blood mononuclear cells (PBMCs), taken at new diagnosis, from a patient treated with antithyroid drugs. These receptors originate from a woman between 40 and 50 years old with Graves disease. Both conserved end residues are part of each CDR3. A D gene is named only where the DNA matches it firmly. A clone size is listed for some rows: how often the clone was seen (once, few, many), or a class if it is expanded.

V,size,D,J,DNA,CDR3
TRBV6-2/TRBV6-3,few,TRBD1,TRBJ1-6,TGTGCCAGCAGTGAATTGCCAGGGGGCCGGAATTCACCCCTCCACTTT,CASSELPGGRNSPLHF
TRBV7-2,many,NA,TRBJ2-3,TGTGCCAGCAGCTTCGGGACTAGCACAGATACGCAGTATTTT,CASSFGTSTDTQYF
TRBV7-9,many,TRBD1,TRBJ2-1,TGTGCCAGCAGCTCGCCGGACAGGCACAATGAGCAGTTCTTC,CASSSPDRHNEQFF
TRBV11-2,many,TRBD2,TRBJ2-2,TGTGCCAGCAGCCCGCCGGGACTAGCGAGAACCGGGGAGCTGTTTTTT,CASSPPGLARTGELFF
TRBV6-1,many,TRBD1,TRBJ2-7,TGTGCCAGCAGTGAAGCCCCAACAGGGGTATACGAGCAGTACTTC,CASSEAPTGVYEQYF
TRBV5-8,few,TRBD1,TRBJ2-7,TGTGCCAGCAGCTGGGACAGGGGTTTCTCCTACGAGCAGTACTTC,CASSWDRGFSYEQYF
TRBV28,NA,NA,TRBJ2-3,TGTGCCAGCAGACCTACTCTAGAACCCACAGATACGCAGTATTTT,CASRPTLEPTDTQYF
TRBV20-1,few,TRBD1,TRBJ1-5,TGCAGTGCTAGAGGGACAGGGTCTCAATTAATGCCCCAGCATTTT,CSARGTGSQLMPQHF
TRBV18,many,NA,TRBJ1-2,TGTGCCAGCTCGTCAGCCGGTTGGTCGGGGGACTACTATGGCTACACCTTC,CASSSAGWSGDYYGYTF
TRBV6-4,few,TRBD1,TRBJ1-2,TGTGCCAGCAAGACAGGGGGGATAAGTGGCTACACCTTC,CASKTGGISGYTF
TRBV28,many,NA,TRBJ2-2,TGTGCCAGCAGTTTCCGACACCCGCCCGGGGAGCTGTTTTTT,CASSFRHPPGELFF
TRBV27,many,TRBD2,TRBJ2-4,TGTGCCAGCAGTTCCGGGGGGGATCAGTACTTC,CASSSGGDQYF
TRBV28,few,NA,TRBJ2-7,TGTGCCAGCAGTCCAGGCGGGGGCTCTGAGTACGAGCAGTACTTC,CASSPGGGSEYEQYF
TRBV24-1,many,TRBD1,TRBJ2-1,TGTGCCACCAGTGACCCCGGGACAGGGGACCATGAGCAGTTCTTC,CATSDPGTGDHEQFF
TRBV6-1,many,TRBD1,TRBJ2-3,TGTGCCAGCAGTACCTGGACAGGGTCCGCAGATACGCAGTATTTT,CASSTWTGSADTQYF
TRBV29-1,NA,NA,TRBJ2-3,TGCAGCGTTGGGGGGGGCACAGATACGCAGTATTTT,CSVGGGTDTQYF
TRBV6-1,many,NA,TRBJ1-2,TGTGCCAGCAGTACGACGGGCCTCGGCTACACCTTC,CASSTTGLGYTF
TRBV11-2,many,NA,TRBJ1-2,TGTGCCAGCAGCTTAGACGGTGGCTACACCTTC,CASSLDGGYTF
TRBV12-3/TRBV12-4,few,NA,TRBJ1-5,TGTGCCAGCAGTCCGCCGGGAACCAATCAGCCCCAGCATTTT,CASSPPGTNQPQHF
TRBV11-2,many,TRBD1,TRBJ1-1,TGTGCCAGCAGAACCGGGACAGGGAAAGGGAACACTGAAGCTTTCTTT,CASRTGTGKGNTEAFF
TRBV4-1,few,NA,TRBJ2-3,TGCGCCAGCAGCCAAGTTGGGGGGCCGGGAACAGATACGCAGTATTTT,CASSQVGGPGTDTQYF
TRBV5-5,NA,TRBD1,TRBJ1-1,TGTGCCAGCGGCTTGGCGACAGGGCCATGGGAAGCTTTCTTT,CASGLATGPWEAFF
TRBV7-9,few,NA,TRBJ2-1,TGTGCCAGCAGCTCAACCCCCAGCGCCGAGCAGTTCTTC,CASSSTPSAEQFF
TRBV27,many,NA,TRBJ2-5,TGTGCCAGCAGAATGGAGACCCAGTACTTC,CASRMETQYF
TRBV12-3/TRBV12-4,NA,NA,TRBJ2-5,TGTGCCAGCAGTCCCCCCGGGACGGGACAAGAGACCCAGTACTTC,CASSPPGTGQETQYF
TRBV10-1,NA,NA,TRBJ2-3,TGCGCCAGCAGTGCCAGGGAGGTCACAGATACGCAGTATTTT,CASSAREVTDTQYF
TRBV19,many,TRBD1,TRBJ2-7,TGTGCCAGTAGTGGGACAGGGATACTCGAGCAGTACTTC,CASSGTGILEQYF
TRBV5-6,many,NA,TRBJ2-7,TGTGCCAGCAGCTTGATAGACTTCGCCTACGAGCAGTACTTC,CASSLIDFAYEQYF
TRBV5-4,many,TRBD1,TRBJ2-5,TGTGCCAGCTCACCGGACAGGGGAGGCGAGACCCAGTACTTC,CASSPDRGGETQYF
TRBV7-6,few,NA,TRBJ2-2,TGTGCCAGCAGCTTAGGAAGGGGGGAGCTGCTTTTT,CASSLGRGELLF
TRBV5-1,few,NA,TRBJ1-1,TGCGCCAGCAGCTTCGGACGACCGAACACTGAAGCTTTCTTT,CASSFGRPNTEAFF
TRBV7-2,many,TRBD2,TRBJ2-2,TGTGCCAGCAGCTTATTCAGCGGGAGAACCGGGGAGCTGTTTTTT,CASSLFSGRTGELFF
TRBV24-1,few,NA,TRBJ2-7,TGTGCCACCAGTGATTTGCGCTTCGGGTCCGGGGAGCAGTACTTC,CATSDLRFGSGEQYF
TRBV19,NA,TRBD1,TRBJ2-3,TGTGCCAGTACCGCAGGGGGACCTCGCACAGATACGCAGTATTTT,CASTAGGPRTDTQYF
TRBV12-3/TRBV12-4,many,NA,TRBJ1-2,TGTGCCAGCGTGGGGGCAGGCAACTATGGCTACACCTTC,CASVGAGNYGYTF
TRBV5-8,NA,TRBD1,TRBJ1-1,TGTGCCAGCAGCTCAGGACAGGGTGGGTTCACTGAAGCTTTCTTT,CASSSGQGGFTEAFF
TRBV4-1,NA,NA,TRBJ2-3,TGCGCCAGCACGGAGGGAAGCACAGATACGCAGTATTTT,CASTEGSTDTQYF
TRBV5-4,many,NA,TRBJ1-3,TGTGCCAGCAGCCCGGGGCTCTCTGGAAACACCATATATTTT,CASSPGLSGNTIYF
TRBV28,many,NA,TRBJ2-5,TGTGCCAGCGTTAAAACTCAGGGTGTGAAGACCCAGTACTTC,CASVKTQGVKTQYF
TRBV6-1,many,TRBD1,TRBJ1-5,TGTGCCAGCAGACCCACAGGGGTAGGGGGTCAGCCCCAGCATTTT,CASRPTGVGGQPQHF
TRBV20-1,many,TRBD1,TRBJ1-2,TGCAGTGCTAGAGATGGAGCGGACAGGGACTATGGCTACACCTTC,CSARDGADRDYGYTF
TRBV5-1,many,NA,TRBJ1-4,TGCGCCAGCAGCTTGGAGATCGGGGGAGGAGATGAAAAACTGTTTTTT,CASSLEIGGGDEKLFF
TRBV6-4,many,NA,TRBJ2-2,TGTGCCAGCAGTGCGGGGACCGGGGAGCTGTTTTTT,CASSAGTGELFF
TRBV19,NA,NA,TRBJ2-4,TGTGCCAGTAGTGCCAGGACAGCGTCTCAAAACATTCAGTACTTC,CASSARTASQNIQYF
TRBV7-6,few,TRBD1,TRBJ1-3,TGTGCCAGCAGCGCGACAGGGGACTCTGGAAACACCATATATTTT,CASSATGDSGNTIYF
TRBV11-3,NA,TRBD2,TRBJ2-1,TGTGCCAGCAGCTTAGAATGGGTCGGGAGGAACCACAATGAGCAGTTCTTC,CASSLEWVGRNHNEQFF
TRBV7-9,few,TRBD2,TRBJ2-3,TGTGCCAGCAGCGAGGGACTAGCGGGAACCGCCTTTATCACGCAGTATTTT,CASSEGLAGTAFITQYF
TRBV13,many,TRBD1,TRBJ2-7,TGTGCCAGCAGCTCCAGGGGGTTTCTTTACGAGCAGTACTTC,CASSSRGFLYEQYF
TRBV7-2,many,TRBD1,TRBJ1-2,TGTGCCAGCAGCTTATCAGGGGGCCGGGGCTACACCTTC,CASSLSGGRGYTF
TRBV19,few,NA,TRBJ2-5,TGTGCCAGTAGTATCACGAAATGGGGTCTTCAAGAGACCCAGTACTTC,CASSITKWGLQETQYF
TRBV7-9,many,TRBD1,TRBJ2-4,TGTGCCAGCAGTCCGGACAGGCGGGACATTCAGTACTTC,CASSPDRRDIQYF
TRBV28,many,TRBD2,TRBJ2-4,TGTGCCAGTGCCCCGGGGGGGAGTAGAGACATTCAGTACTTC,CASAPGGSRDIQYF
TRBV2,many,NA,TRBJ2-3,TGTGCCAGCAGCGGGGACCGCCGGCCCCTACCCTCTAGCACAGATACGCAGTATTTT,CASSGDRRPLPSSTDTQYF
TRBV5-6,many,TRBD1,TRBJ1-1,TGTGCCAGCAGCTTCGGGACAGGGGATGAAGCTTTCTTT,CASSFGTGDEAFF
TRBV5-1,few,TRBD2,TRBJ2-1,TGCGCCAGCAGCCCCGGGACTAGCGTAGCCAATGAGCAGTTCTTC,CASSPGTSVANEQFF
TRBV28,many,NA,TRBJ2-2,TGTGCCAGCAGCCCGAGGGCCAGGGGAAGGAACGGGGAGCTGTTTTTT,CASSPRARGRNGELFF
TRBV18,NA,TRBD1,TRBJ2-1,TGTGCCGGCTCACCAGGGACAGGGCTCAATGAGCAGTTCTTC,CAGSPGTGLNEQFF
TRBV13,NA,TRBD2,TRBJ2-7,TGTGCCAGCAGCTTTACTCCTAGCGGGAACGAGCAGTACTTC,CASSFTPSGNEQYF
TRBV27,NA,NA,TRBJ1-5,TGTGCCAGCAGTTTAACACAGGGTTATCAGCCCCAGCATTTT,CASSLTQGYQPQHF